This T cell receptor (beta chain) was found in a study of T cell repertoires in cytomegalovirus infection. The overall study: The public TCR beta signatures pointed to both CMV infection and matching HLA type. Study outcomes and limitations: There were HLA-C-restricted CMV-specific TCR beta clonotypes dominating the ex vivo response. Cumulative frequency of public TCR beta families picked out carriers of CMV plus the relevant HLA.

This CDR3 spans 14 amino acids. The V and J ends lost 6 bases and 2 bases respectively, with 12 bases between them. There are many counts of this clonotype. Its antigen is as yet unknown. TCRdb itself ran the reads through MiXCR, one entry per CDR3 protein. The sample shows about 180,000 distinct CDR3 sequences, around an eighth of them seen only once. The J gene is TRBJ2-3, the V gene TRBV12-3 or TRBV12-4; D remains ambiguous. This TCR was recovered from a human donor in good health (CMV status not recorded). Some clones in this sample may be carry-over from other donors' samples. The sequencing input was PBMCs. The CDR3 nucleotides are TGTGCCAGCAGGTCCCGGGCCTTCACAGATACGCAGTATTTT. Translation gives CASRSRAFTDTQYF.